This T cell receptor beta chain came from a study of metastatic and nonmetastatic thyroid tumors (dated by TCRdb to about 2020). Turning to the overall study: The researchers compared repertoires between peripheral blood samples and tumor or nodule tissue samples from patients with malignant or benign thyroid disease. Overall study outcomes, separate from this receptor: In both blood and tumor samples, TCR beta diversity was reported to be significantly higher in malignant tumors than in benign nodules.

Comment on this clone: The specificity of this receptor is unknown. Base qualities were left out, and no much larger clone turns up one base away.

The CDR3 runs 15 amino acids, cysteine and phenylalanine included. The retained sequence is limited to the CDR3, 45 bases, with the frame set at the first base. CDR1 and CDR2, looked up from the germline V gene, are MNHNS and SASEGT. V loses 5 bases, J loses 3 bases, and the germline ends lie 11 bases apart. Library generation was performed with PCR. The instrument given in TCRdb is Illumina HiSeq 4000. High-throughput sequencing was used to profile the TCR beta-chain CDR3 region of every patient. Concerning the study's data processing: CDR3 differences across clinicopathological groups were used to build a classifier for discriminating distant-metastatic papillary thyroid cancer patients. The Shannon index was used to measure repertoire diversity, and the Morisita-Horn index was used to measure how similar tumor and blood repertoires were. In-frame beta chains were kept once TCRdb had trimmed the public reads at Q25 with fastp and called clones with MiXCR. The V and J calls and clone size come from TCRdb's table, not from the authors' own analysis. The sample contains around 4,600 clones, less than 20% of them found a single time. Together, the top ten hold roughly 23% of the sample.

No treatment had been received by any patient before thyroid surgery. Using T-cell receptor beta sequencing, the researchers looked back retrospectively at clinical samples from patients, gathered between about 2012 and 2019. The sequence links TRBV6-1 to TRBJ1-6; confidence is insufficient to name the D gene. Source material: adjacent normal tissue. The receptor was isolated from a male donor with papillary thyroid cancer or a benign thyroid nodule (not recorded which). Some clones in this sample may be carry-over from other donors' samples. The CDR3 has the sequence CASSPVTIYNSPLHF. The DNA sequence is as follows: TGTGCCAGCAGTCCGGTCACCATCTATAATTCACCCCTCCACTTT.